These T cell receptor beta chains were read from a single sample in a study of blood T cells in healthy people across ages. TCRdb independently ran MiXCR on the 5' RACE reads; one entry per CDR3 protein. The table records around 990,000 distinct CDR3 sequences, roughly two fifths of them present only once. Material for sequencing was blood. Receptors originate from a man younger than 35 in good health. Both conserved end residues are part of each CDR3. Each record gives: clone size, J gene, D gene, V gene, CDR3 protein, CDR3 DNA. The D gene is left open where the match is weak. Only part of the rows carry a size: once, few, many, or a class if the clone is expanded.

clone size: .
J gene: TRBJ2-5
D gene: .
V gene: TRBV5-6
CDR3 protein: CASSFKDMGQETQYF
CDR3 DNA: TGTGCCAGCAGCTTTAAGGACATGGGCCAAGAGACCCAGTACTTC

clone size: .
J gene: TRBJ1-6
D gene: TRBD1
V gene: TRBV20-1
CDR3 protein: CSARPGTGITPLHF
CDR3 DNA: TGCAGTGCTCGCCCCGGGACAGGGATAACACCCCTCCACTTT

clone size: few
J gene: TRBJ2-5
D gene: .
V gene: TRBV7-9
CDR3 protein: CASSLVPGVETQYF
CDR3 DNA: TGTGCCAGCAGCTTAGTCCCAGGAGTTGAGACCCAGTACTTC

clone size: .
J gene: TRBJ1-1
D gene: .
V gene: TRBV10-3
CDR3 protein: CAISEWSTNTEAFF
CDR3 DNA: TGTGCCATCAGTGAGTGGTCAACGAACACTGAAGCTTTCTTT

clone size: .
J gene: TRBJ1-1
D gene: TRBD1
V gene: TRBV20-1
CDR3 protein: CSAIDRDRDSGRAFF
CDR3 DNA: TGCAGTGCCATTGACCGGGACAGGGATTCGGGGCGTGCTTTCTTT

clone size: few
J gene: TRBJ2-1
D gene: TRBD2
V gene: TRBV5-1
CDR3 protein: CASSLGTSGGDYNEQFF
CDR3 DNA: TGCGCCAGCAGCCTAGGGACTAGCGGGGGAGATTACAATGAGCAGTTCTTC

clone size: .
J gene: TRBJ1-1
D gene: .
V gene: TRBV9
CDR3 protein: CASSVAWTDTEAFF
CDR3 DNA: TGTGCCAGCAGCGTAGCTTGGACAGACACTGAAGCTTTCTTT

clone size: many
J gene: TRBJ2-1
D gene: TRBD1
V gene: TRBV4-2
CDR3 protein: CASTTGAQSYNEQFF
CDR3 DNA: TGTGCCAGTACCACAGGGGCCCAAAGCTACAATGAGCAGTTCTTC

clone size: .
J gene: TRBJ2-7
D gene: .
V gene: TRBV6-2/TRBV6-3
CDR3 protein: CASSYPTTGDTYNEQYF
CDR3 DNA: TGTGCCAGCAGTTACCCGACGACCGGGGACACCTACAATGAGCAGTACTTC

clone size: .
J gene: TRBJ1-1
D gene: .
V gene: TRBV18
CDR3 protein: CASSPERGTNTEAFF
CDR3 DNA: TGTGCCAGCTCTCCAGAAAGAGGGACTAACACTGAAGCTTTCTTT

clone size: .
J gene: TRBJ1-4
D gene: .
V gene: TRBV20-1
CDR3 protein: CSARDLVQPVFDEKLFF
CDR3 DNA: TGCAGTGCTAGAGATCTAGTACAGCCAGTTTTCGATGAAAAACTGTTTTTT

clone size: .
J gene: TRBJ1-4
D gene: .
V gene: TRBV20-1
CDR3 protein: CSASPGGLVGEKLFF
CDR3 DNA: TGCAGTGCTAGTCCTGGGGGGCTGGTTGGAGAAAAACTGTTTTTT

clone size: .
J gene: TRBJ2-4
D gene: .
V gene: TRBV20-1
CDR3 protein: CSAPEGGVSKNIQYF
CDR3 DNA: TGCAGTGCTCCAGAGGGTGGTGTATCCAAAAACATTCAGTACTTC

clone size: .
J gene: TRBJ1-1
D gene: .
V gene: TRBV27
CDR3 protein: CACSPRQNTEAFF
CDR3 DNA: TGTGCCTGCAGTCCCAGACAGAACACTGAAGCTTTCTTT

clone size: many
J gene: TRBJ1-2
D gene: .
V gene: TRBV5-1
CDR3 protein: CASSLDDYGYTF
CDR3 DNA: TGCGCCAGCAGCTTGGATGACTATGGCTACACCTTC

clone size: once
J gene: TRBJ1-1
D gene: .
V gene: TRBV6-6
CDR3 protein: CASSYSGGEVTEAFF
CDR3 DNA: TGTGCCAGCAGTTACTCGGGAGGGGAAGTTACTGAAGCTTTCTTT

clone size: many
J gene: TRBJ2-3
D gene: .
V gene: TRBV12-3/TRBV12-4
CDR3 protein: CASTSDTYSTDTQYF
CDR3 DNA: TGTGCCAGCACCTCTGACACTTATAGCACAGATACGCAGTATTTT

clone size: many
J gene: TRBJ2-5
D gene: TRBD2
V gene: TRBV7-2
CDR3 protein: CASSFYAGDETQYF
CDR3 DNA: TGTGCCAGCAGTTTTTACGCGGGGGACGAGACCCAGTACTTC

clone size: .
J gene: TRBJ2-5
D gene: TRBD1
V gene: TRBV3-1
CDR3 protein: CASSPQQGIVETQYF
CDR3 DNA: TGTGCCAGCAGCCCCCAACAGGGGATCGTGGAGACCCAGTACTTC

clone size: .
J gene: TRBJ2-3
D gene: .
V gene: TRBV11-2
CDR3 protein: CASSLGTWGDTQYF
CDR3 DNA: TGTGCCAGCAGCTTAGGGACATGGGGAGATACGCAGTATTTT

clone size: .
J gene: TRBJ2-7
D gene: TRBD1
V gene: TRBV5-4
CDR3 protein: CASSFGSETGSEQYF
CDR3 DNA: TGTGCCAGCAGCTTTGGAAGCGAGACAGGGTCCGAGCAGTACTTC

clone size: .
J gene: TRBJ2-2
D gene: .
V gene: TRBV6-2/TRBV6-3
CDR3 protein: CASRRCSGAGELFF
CDR3 DNA: TGTGCCAGCAGGAGGTGTAGCGGAGCCGGGGAGCTGTTTTTT

clone size: .
J gene: TRBJ2-4
D gene: .
V gene: TRBV12-3/TRBV12-4
CDR3 protein: CASSPLGGRFEAKNIQYF
CDR3 DNA: TGTGCCAGCAGTCCCCTGGGGGGCAGATTCGAAGCCAAAAACATTCAGTACTTC

clone size: .
J gene: TRBJ2-5
D gene: .
V gene: TRBV6-1
CDR3 protein: CASSEVGAGETQYF
CDR3 DNA: TGTGCCAGCAGTGAAGTTGGGGCGGGGGAGACCCAGTACTTC

clone size: .
J gene: TRBJ2-3
D gene: .
V gene: TRBV4-1
CDR3 protein: CASSPTGPWDTQYF
CDR3 DNA: TGCGCCAGCAGCCCCACCGGGCCATGGGATACGCAGTATTTT

clone size: few
J gene: TRBJ2-3
D gene: .
V gene: TRBV29-1
CDR3 protein: CSVEGGQQITDTQYF
CDR3 DNA: TGCAGCGTTGAGGGTGGGCAGCAAATCACAGATACGCAGTATTTT

clone size: .
J gene: TRBJ2-6
D gene: .
V gene: TRBV12-3/TRBV12-4
CDR3 protein: CASLRDLPGANVLTF
CDR3 DNA: TGTGCCAGCCTCAGGGACTTACCTGGGGCCAACGTCCTGACTTTC

clone size: few
J gene: TRBJ1-3
D gene: .
V gene: TRBV27
CDR3 protein: CASSLYGDSGNTIYF
CDR3 DNA: TGTGCCAGCAGTTTATACGGAGACTCTGGAAACACCATATATTTT

clone size: few
J gene: TRBJ2-3
D gene: .
V gene: TRBV5-5
CDR3 protein: CASSLARLTMGTDTQYF
CDR3 DNA: TGTGCCAGCAGCTTGGCCAGGCTTACCATGGGCACAGATACGCAGTATTTT

clone size: few
J gene: TRBJ1-4
D gene: .
V gene: TRBV12-3/TRBV12-4
CDR3 protein: CASTQGPATNEKLFF
CDR3 DNA: TGTGCCAGCACCCAGGGGCCGGCAACTAATGAAAAACTGTTTTTT

clone size: .
J gene: TRBJ2-1
D gene: TRBD1
V gene: TRBV20-1
CDR3 protein: CSASDGDRATHEQFF
CDR3 DNA: TGCAGTGCTTCAGACGGGGACAGAGCTACTCATGAGCAGTTCTTC

clone size: .
J gene: TRBJ2-2
D gene: .
V gene: TRBV6-2/TRBV6-3
CDR3 protein: CASTAGSGELFF
CDR3 DNA: TGTGCCAGCACTGCGGGATCCGGGGAGCTGTTTTTT

clone size: .
J gene: TRBJ2-4
D gene: TRBD1
V gene: TRBV6-4
CDR3 protein: CASSVSDRGEQYF
CDR3 DNA: TGTGCCAGCAGTGTCTCGGACAGGGGTGAGCAGTACTTC

clone size: few
J gene: TRBJ2-5
D gene: .
V gene: TRBV7-2
CDR3 protein: CASSFPASPETQYF
CDR3 DNA: TGTGCCAGCAGCTTCCCTGCTAGCCCCGAGACCCAGTACTTC

clone size: .
J gene: TRBJ2-3
D gene: TRBD2
V gene: TRBV11-2
CDR3 protein: CASSFPYDSAGDDDKRTDTQYF
CDR3 DNA: TGTGCCAGCAGCTTCCCCTACGACTCTGCGGGGGACGATGATAAACGCACAGATACGCAGTATTTT

clone size: .
J gene: TRBJ2-7
D gene: .
V gene: TRBV6-6
CDR3 protein: CASSLDDQGFGEQYF
CDR3 DNA: TGTGCCAGCAGTTTAGACGACCAGGGGTTCGGTGAGCAGTACTTC

clone size: .
J gene: TRBJ2-3
D gene: .
V gene: TRBV7-2
CDR3 protein: CASSSWGDSNTQYF
CDR3 DNA: TGTGCCAGCAGCTCTTGGGGGGACAGCAATACGCAGTATTTT

clone size: .
J gene: TRBJ2-2
D gene: TRBD2
V gene: TRBV9
CDR3 protein: CASSAPLAGQNTGELFF
CDR3 DNA: TGTGCCAGCAGCGCTCCACTAGCGGGGCAGAACACCGGGGAGCTGTTTTTT